This entry concerns a single TCR beta chain. This specimen belongs to a study of blood T cell repertoires in COVID-19. Germline V CDR1 and CDR2: MNHNY, SVGAGI (reference sequence). The CDR3 length is 12 residues. V shed 7 bases and J shed 7 bases, with 13 bases lying between them. Here immunoSEQ multiplex PCR was the method, and the copy in TCRdb shows in-frame clones only, minus some. The top ten hold around 2.5% of the sample, which has around 330,000 clones, 90% seen once. Sample: PBMCs or T cells enriched from blood (not recorded which). The receptor's source is a man aged 60 to 69 who had recovered from COVID-19. The chain is built from TRBV6-6 and TRBJ1-2; maybe TRBD1 (6 bases). DNA of the CDR3: TGTGCCAGCACCCAACAGGGATCTGGCTACACCTTC. Translated: CASTQQGSGYTF.